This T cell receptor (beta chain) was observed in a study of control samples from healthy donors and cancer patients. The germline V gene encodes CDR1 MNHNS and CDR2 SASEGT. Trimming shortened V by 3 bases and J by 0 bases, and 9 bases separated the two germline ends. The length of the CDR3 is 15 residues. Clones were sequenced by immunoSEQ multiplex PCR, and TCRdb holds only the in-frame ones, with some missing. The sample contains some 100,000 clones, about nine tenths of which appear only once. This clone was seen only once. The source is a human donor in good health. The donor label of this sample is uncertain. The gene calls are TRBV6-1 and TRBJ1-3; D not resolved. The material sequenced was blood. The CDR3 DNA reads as TGTGCCAGCAGTGAGAGTTCGAGCTCTGGAAACACCATATATTTT. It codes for CASSESSSSGNTIYF.